Given below is one T cell receptor (beta chain) in context. The record originates from a study of shared clonotypes between healthy human individuals. Trimming took 4 bases from V and 7 from J; bases not matched to a gene: 9. The CDR3 is 14 amino acids. Germline V gene data show CDR1 as SGHTS and CDR2 as YDEGEE. From CD4+ cells came CD45RA+ naive and CD45RA-negative memory subsets. Clones were sequenced by immunoSEQ multiplex PCR, and TCRdb holds only the in-frame ones, with some missing. Counted here are more than 2,000,000 clones, about 92% occurring once; the ten biggest clones make up approximately 0.4%.

The genes are TRBV5-8 and TRBJ1-1; 8 bases map to TRBD1. This sequence originates from a man between 18 and 35 years old in good health. Some clones in this sample may be carry-over from other donors' samples. Sequencing was carried out using naive CD4+ T cells from PBMCs. The sample's subset: CD45RA+ positively selected. The CDR3 region has the DNA TGTGCCAGCAGCAAGGACAGGGAGGAAGGTGAAGCTTTCTTT. It yields the protein CASSKDREEGEAFF.